Listed below are T cell receptor beta chains from one sample, sequenced in a study of T cells in localized non-small cell lung cancer. The assay was immunoSEQ multiplex PCR, and TCRdb's table has in-frame clones only and misses some. Seen here are about 26,000 clones, roughly 90% observed once, and the top ten hold around 4%. Sequencing was performed on peripheral blood, taken before any cancer treatment. These TCRs come from a female donor aged 60 or older with stage II squamous cell lung carcinoma. Both conserved end residues are part of each CDR3. Fields, in order: clone size, J gene, D gene, V gene, CDR3 protein, CDR3 DNA. The D gene is left open where the match is weak. Expanded clones are given a class, and other clones once, few, many or no size at all.

few TRBJ1-1 - TRBV5-1 CASGYGAGRGTEAFF TGCGCCAGCGGCTATGGCGCAGGGAGAGGAACTGAAGCTTTCTTT
- TRBJ1-6 - TRBV6-1 CASRGPGSPLHF TGTGCCAGCAGGGGGCCAGGTTCACCCCTCCACTTT
- TRBJ2-3 TRBD2 TRBV9 CASSVFAGGAGSTDTQYF TGTGCCAGCAGCGTCTTTGCGGGGGGCGCGGGGAGCACAGATACGCAGTATTTT
once TRBJ1-5 TRBD1 TRBV2 CASSLQGVNQPQHF TGTGCCAGCAGTCTACAGGGGGTTAATCAGCCCCAGCATTTT
- TRBJ2-1 TRBD1 TRBV5-6 CASSLVPAGGNEQFF TGTGCCAGCAGCTTGGTTCCGGCAGGGGGCAATGAGCAGTTCTTC
- TRBJ1-1 TRBD1 TRBV6-5 CASSYSGDRRDTEAFF TGTGCCAGCAGTTACTCCGGGGACAGGCGGGACACTGAAGCTTTCTTT
- TRBJ2-3 TRBD2 TRBV7-3 CASSPVAGGITDTQYF TGTGCCAGCAGCCCAGTAGCGGGAGGTATCACAGATACGCAGTATTTT
- TRBJ2-7 - TRBV30 CAWRAGASRGVQYF TGTGCCTGGAGGGCGGGGGCCTCTAGGGGGGTGCAGTACTTC
once TRBJ1-5 - TRBV30 CAWSGGRGPYSNQPQHF TGTGCCTGGAGTGGTGGGAGGGGCCCTTATAGCAATCAGCCCCAGCATTTT
- TRBJ1-4 - TRBV10-1 CASSEGRQRTNEKLFF TGCGCCAGCAGTGAGGGGCGACAGCGAACTAATGAAAAACTGTTTTTT
- TRBJ2-1 TRBD1 TRBV11-3 CASSIGGQDNEQFF TGTGCCAGCAGCATAGGGGGACAGGACAATGAGCAGTTCTTC
- TRBJ2-7 - TRBV5-1 CASSPLGGAPDYEQYF TGCGCCAGCAGCCCATTGGGGGGGGCCCCTGACTACGAGCAGTACTTC
- TRBJ1-5 TRBD1 TRBV5-8 CASSLDRGPRNQPQHF TGTGCCAGCAGCTTGGACAGGGGGCCTCGCAATCAGCCCCAGCATTTT
- TRBJ1-1 - TRBV4-1 CASSQGGFMNTEAFF TGCGCCAGCAGCCAGGGGGGATTCATGAACACTGAAGCTTTCTTT
- TRBJ2-7 TRBD1 TRBV9 CASSLDGTGQYEQYF TGTGCCAGCAGCCTTGACGGGACAGGGCAGTACGAGCAGTACTTC
- TRBJ2-6 - TRBV4-3 CASSQGASGANVLTF TGCGCCAGCAGCCAAGGGGCATCAGGGGCCAACGTCCTGACTTTC
- TRBJ1-1 - TRBV10-2 CASSEPDLASGAFF TGCGCCAGCAGTGAACCGGACCTGGCGAGTGGGGCTTTCTTT
- TRBJ2-5 - TRBV2 CASSEMGGISETQYF TGTGCCAGCAGTGAAATGGGGGGTATCTCAGAGACCCAGTACTTC
- TRBJ1-1 - TRBV7-3 CASSLRAGHTEAFF TGTGCCAGCAGCTTAAGGGCAGGTCACACTGAAGCTTTCTTT
once TRBJ1-3 TRBD1 TRBV7-9 CASSLGQGNSGNTIYF TGTGCCAGCAGCTTAGGACAGGGAAATTCTGGAAACACCATATATTTT
- TRBJ1-5 - TRBV4-1 CASSQGGAGNQPQHF TGCGCCAGCAGCCAAGGGGGGGCCGGCAATCAGCCCCAGCATTTT
- TRBJ2-3 - TRBV4-1 CASSPLTPDGTDTQYF TGCGCCAGCAGCCCCCTTACCCCCGACGGCACAGATACGCAGTATTTT
- TRBJ2-7 TRBD2 TRBV2 CASRPSGLSYEQYF TGTGCCAGCAGGCCTAGCGGCCTCTCCTACGAGCAGTACTTC
- TRBJ2-1 - TRBV6-5 CASSYIPPGHGEQFF TGTGCCAGCAGTTACATTCCCCCAGGACACGGGGAGCAGTTCTTC
- TRBJ2-5 - TRBV7-2 CASSLSETQYF TGTGCCAGCAGCCTTTCTGAAACCCAGTACTTC
- TRBJ2-6 - TRBV28 CASRTHRSGANVLTF TGTGCCAGCAGAACCCACCGGTCTGGGGCCAACGTCCTGACTTTC
- TRBJ2-3 - TRBV11-3 CASSLSPRDTQYF TGTGCCAGCAGCTTATCCCCGAGAGATACGCAGTATTTT
- TRBJ2-7 - TRBV18 CASSPYSGYEQYF TGTGCCAGCTCACCATACTCGGGTTACGAGCAGTACTTC
once TRBJ2-7 - TRBV7-9 CASSVGQSSYEQYF TGTGCCAGCAGCGTTGGACAGAGCTCCTACGAGCAGTACTTC
- TRBJ1-2 - TRBV4-1 CASSQAGVGYGYTF TGCGCCAGCAGCCAGGCAGGGGTGGGATATGGCTACACCTTC
- TRBJ1-6 - TRBV5-1 CASSKGDNSPLHF TGCGCCAGCAGCAAGGGGGATAATTCACCCCTCCACTTT
- TRBJ2-1 - TRBV10-1 CASSELQGPYNEQFF TGCGCCAGCAGTGAACTGCAGGGGCCTTACAATGAGCAGTTCTTC
- TRBJ1-1 - TRBV7-2 CASSLLGDFEAFF TGTGCCAGCAGCTTATTGGGGGACTTTGAAGCTTTCTTT
- TRBJ2-1 - TRBV6-6 CASSSLDSYNEQFF TGTGCCAGCAGTTCGCTGGACTCCTACAATGAGCAGTTCTTC
- TRBJ2-1 - TRBV9 CASSAGGPYYNEQFF TGTGCCAGCAGCGCCGGCGGGCCTTACTACAATGAGCAGTTCTTC
- TRBJ1-1 - TRBV7-6 CASSLARGEAFF TGTGCCAGCAGCTTAGCGCGAGGCGAAGCTTTCTTT
- TRBJ2-7 - TRBV11-2 CASSSRGADEQYF TGTGCCAGCAGCTCGAGAGGGGCCGACGAGCAGTACTTC
- TRBJ2-7 TRBD2 TRBV5-5 CASSLWDYSYEQYF TGTGCCAGCAGCTTATGGGACTACTCCTACGAGCAGTACTTC
- TRBJ1-1 - TRBV28 CASAQGNTEAFF TGTGCCAGCGCGCAGGGTAACACTGAAGCTTTCTTT
- TRBJ1-5 - TRBV7-4 CASSFNQPQHF TGTGCCAGCAGCTTTAATCAGCCCCAGCATTTT
- TRBJ1-1 - TRBV11-2 CASSLGRALNTEAFF TGTGCCAGCAGCTTAGGCAGGGCGCTGAACACTGAAGCTTTCTTT
few TRBJ1-1 - TRBV29-1 CSVEGHLNTEAFF TGCAGCGTTGAAGGACACCTGAACACTGAAGCTTTCTTT
- TRBJ2-7 TRBD1 TRBV6-6 CASSYSGTDSYEQYF TGTGCCAGCAGTTATTCCGGGACAGATTCATACGAGCAGTACTTC
- TRBJ1-5 - TRBV19 CASSMGLPNQPQHF TGTGCCAGTAGTATGGGATTGCCCAATCAGCCCCAGCATTTT
- TRBJ1-2 - TRBV2 CASSERRGYTF TGTGCCAGCAGTGAAAGGAGAGGCTACACCTTC